The entry that follows covers one TCR beta chain sequence. The CDR3 is made up of 15 amino acids. CDR1 is SGDLS and CDR2 is YYNGEE in the germline V gene. V was trimmed by 4 bases and J by 9 bases, leaving 20 bases between them. Original methodology: Estimation of nucleated cell counts was performed using reference gene primer amplification. Data came from immunoSEQ multiplex PCR; TCRdb stores just in-frame clones and leaves some out. For V, J and clone size, that table is used; D and trimming come from the DNA. The sample holds 400,000 or so clones, 90% seen once. This specimen comes from a study of blood T cell repertoires in COVID-19. Overall study context: PBMCs, B-cell-depleted T cells, or T cells provided the cDNA or gDNA that made up the material.

Everyone who took part was roughly 18 to 89 years old, and they came from 20 to 25 US areas. Participants were placed into cohorts based on the clinical history they reported. The chain uses TRBV9 and TRBJ2-1; possible D gene TRBD2, 6 bases. The material sequenced was PBMCs or T cells enriched from blood (not recorded which). This sequence was found in a man younger than 30 who had recovered from COVID-19. The CDR3 spells CASSPSRDSKGEQFF. For the CDR3, the DNA is TGTGCCAGCAGCCCAAGCCGGGACTCAAAAGGTGAGCAGTTCTTC.